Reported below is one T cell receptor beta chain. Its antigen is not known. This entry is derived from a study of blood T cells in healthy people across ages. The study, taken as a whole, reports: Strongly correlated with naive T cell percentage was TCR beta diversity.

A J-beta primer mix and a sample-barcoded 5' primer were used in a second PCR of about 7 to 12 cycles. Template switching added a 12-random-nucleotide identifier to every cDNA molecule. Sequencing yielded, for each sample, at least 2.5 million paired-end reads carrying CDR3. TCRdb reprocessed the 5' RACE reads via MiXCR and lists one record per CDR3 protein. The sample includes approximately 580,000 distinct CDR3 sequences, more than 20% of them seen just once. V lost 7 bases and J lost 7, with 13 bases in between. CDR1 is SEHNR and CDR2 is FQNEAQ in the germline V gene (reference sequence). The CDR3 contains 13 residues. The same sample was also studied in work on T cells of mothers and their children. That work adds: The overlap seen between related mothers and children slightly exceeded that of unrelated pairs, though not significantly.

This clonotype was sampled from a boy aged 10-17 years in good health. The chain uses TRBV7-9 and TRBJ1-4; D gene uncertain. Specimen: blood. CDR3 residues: CASTINWGEKLFF. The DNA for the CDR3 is TGTGCCAGCACCATAAATTGGGGTGAAAAACTGTTTTTT.